This paragraph covers one TCR beta chain sequence. TCRdb's copy holds only in-frame clones and misses some; the assay was immunoSEQ multiplex PCR. Here the sample spans just over 80,000 clones, 90% to 95% being singletons. The data belong to a study of T cell changes during pregnancy in multiple sclerosis. This CDR3 contains 14 residues. Trimming removed 5 bases from V and 3 bases from J, with 14 bases in between. In germline, CDR1 is MDHEN, CDR2 SYDVKM. Sequenced here: peripheral blood, sampled in the second trimester of pregnancy. The V gene is TRBV28, the J gene TRBJ2-7; TRBD1 is a possible D gene (6 bases). This sequence was found in a female donor with multiple sclerosis, enrolled in a pregnancy study. CDR3: CASSVRTDNYEQYF. DNA of the CDR3: TGTGCCAGCAGTGTTCGGACAGATAACTACGAGCAGTACTTC.